This TCR beta chain was sequenced during a study of T cell repertoires in cytomegalovirus infection. General observations from the study: Accumulated public TCR beta family frequency recognized individuals carrying CMV together with the relevant HLA.

This clonotype was observed many times. No antigen is known for it. TCRdb reprocessed the reads with MiXCR, giving one entry per CDR3 protein. The sample consists of about 230,000 distinct CDR3 sequences, 22% of them appearing once. CDR1 and CDR2 (germline): SQVTM, ANQGSEA. Trimming removed 7 bases at V and 2 bases at J, with 11 bases between. The CDR3 runs to 13 residues. The chain employs TRBV29-1 and TRBJ2-2; D remains ambiguous. Sequences were obtained from CD8+ T cells from PBMCs. The TCR originated in a human donor in good health (CMV status not recorded). Some clones in this sample may be carry-over from other donors' samples. In DNA, the CDR3 is TGCAGCGCCCATAACCTAAACACCGGGGAGCTGTTTTTT. Its protein is CSAHNLNTGELFF.